The 20 T cell receptor beta chains reported below all come from one sample, sequenced in a study of tumor and adjacent non-tumor tissue in lung cancer (dated by TCRdb to 2016 to 2019). Library method: multiplex PCR. Reads for this sample came from an Illumina HiSeq 2500. Following protocols modified from ARM-PCR, the researchers constructed TCRbeta libraries through three rounds of nested PCR with primers (Table S4). The public sequencing data were trimmed at Q25 with fastp and processed into clonotypes with MiXCR by TCRdb, which kept only in-frame beta chains. One record per CDR3 amino acid sequence lists the most common genes and DNA. The sample table contains 85,000 or so distinct CDR3 sequences; only one count was recorded for more than 65% of them. About a fifth of the sample lies in the top ten. RNA was extracted from bulk unsorted tissue and checked for quality with a NanoDrop ND-1000 and an Agilent 2100. Distant non-tumor tissue taken more than 3 cm from the tumor edge was used as the normal lung sample.

Source material: distant non-tumor lung tissue. The receptors were sampled from a woman between 45 and 60 years old with non-small cell lung cancer.

Notes on this clonotype: At one of its ends the junction is not consistent with the germline gene, which may arise from a read error. J is TRBJ1-1 and V is TRBV4-1; D unresolved. The CDR3 contains 13 residues. CDR1 MGHRA and CDR2 YSYEKL come from the germline V gene. DNA of the CDR3: TGTGCCAGCAGCATGTTCGCCTACACTGAAGCTTTCTTT. Protein product: CASSMFAYTEAFF.

CDR3 sequence reads: CARISGVEETQYF. The CDR3, as DNA: TGTGCCAGAATTTCGGGTGTCGAGGAGACCCAGTACTTC. This sequence joins TRBV9 and TRBJ2-5; no clear D gene. V lost 8 bases to trimming and J lost 5 bases, with 16 bases between them. The CDR3 extends over 13 amino acids. Germline V gene sequence: CDR1 SGDLS, CDR2 YYNGEE.

Worth noting for this clonotype: A single base separates this from a much larger clone, so it may be a read error. This chain joins TRBV2 and TRBJ2-2, with D tentatively TRBD1 or TRBD2 (5 bases each). Germline assignment: CDR1 SNHLY and CDR2 FYNNEI. The CDR3 covers 16 residues. The CDR3 sequence: CASGEIASLGPGELFF. Written as DNA, the CDR3 is TGTGCCAGCGGTGAAATCGCTAGCCTGGGGCCCGGGGAGCTGTTTTTT.

As to this clonotype: Possible read error: a much larger clone is one base away. This chain joins TRBV5-4 and TRBJ2-1, with TRBD2 as a possible D gene (6 bases). Germline-derived CDR1 and CDR2 are SGHNT and YYREEE (reference sequence). This CDR3 contains 16 residues. V shed 4 bases and J shed 6 bases, with 20 bases lying between them. The CDR3 DNA sequence: TGTGCCAGCAGCCTGAGGGGTGGAGGGATTGCCAATGAGCAGTTCTTC. This sequence encodes CASSLRGGGIANEQFF.

The table lists this clonotype with a count of one. A much bigger clone sits one base away, suggesting this may be a read error. The chain uses TRBV15 and TRBJ2-5; tentative D call: TRBD2 (5 bases). Germline-derived CDR1 and CDR2 are LNHNV and YYDKDF (reference sequence). CDR3 length: 13 amino acids. V gave up 3 bases and J gave up 5 bases, with 10 bases separating them. In nucleotides, the CDR3 is TGTGCCACCAGCAGCACGGGGAGTGAGACCCAGTACTTC. It encodes CATSSTGSETQYF.

Turning to this clonotype: This may stem from a read error, because a much larger clone lies one nucleotide away. The CDR3 protein is CGAYIAGGANEQFF. The CDR3 DNA sequence: TGCGGTGCTTATATAGCGGGAGGGGCCAATGAGCAGTTCTTC. The V call is TRBV20-1, the J call TRBJ2-1; 11 nucleotides agree with TRBD2. This CDR3 region has 14 residues. Germline loops: CDR1 DFQATT, CDR2 SNEGSKA (reference sequence).

Concerning this clonotype itself: The CDR3 does not close with the conserved phenylalanine or tryptophan, likely indicating a read error. The chain uses TRBV12-3 or TRBV12-4 and TRBJ2-7; 7 bases agree with TRBD2. The CDR3 spans 15 residues. The junction had 12 bases not matched to a gene; V was cut back by 5 bases and J by 5 bases. CDR3 DNA: TGTGCCAGCAGTCTAGACTGGGGGGGGAGGAACGAGCAGTACTTA. Its protein is CASSLDWGGRNEQYL.

The chain links TRBV29-1 to TRBJ1-1; TRBD1 matches at 7 bases. This CDR3 contains 13 residues. CDR1 is SQVTM and CDR2 is ANQGSEA in the germline V gene. The DNA for the CDR3 is TGCGACGGAACGGGACAGTTGAACACTGAAGCTTTCTTT. Translating gives CDGTGQLNTEAFF.

For this clonotype: Since no conserved phenylalanine or tryptophan closes the CDR3, a read error is the likely cause. The chain employs TRBV6-1 and TRBJ1-1, with D unresolved. There are 12 residues in the CDR3. V gave up 4 bases and J gave up 7 bases, with 10 bases separating them. CDR1 MNHNS and CDR2 SASEGT come from the germline V gene. CDR3 loop: CASSVHSIEAFY. CDR3 bases: TGTGCCAGCAGTGTACATAGCATTGAAGCTTTCTAT.

A note on this clonotype: The CDR3 does not close with the conserved phenylalanine or tryptophan, likely indicating a read error. J is TRBJ1-5 and V is TRBV6-1; perhaps TRBD1 as D (5 bases). From germline, CDR1 is MNHNS and CDR2 SASEGT. CDR3 length: 15 amino acids. CDR3 sequence (DNA): TGTGCCAGCAGTACCCGGGACTTGGGCAACCAGCCCCAGCATTAT. Translating it yields CASSTRDLGNQPQHY.

V usage is TRBV29-1 and J usage is TRBJ2-3; 8 nucleotides align to TRBD2. CDR1 and CDR2 (germline): SQVTM, ANQGSEA. The trim removed 4 bases at V and 2 bases at J, leaving 20 bases unmatched. The CDR3 extends over 19 amino acids. CDR3: CSVAREPLTSEGPTDTQYF. In DNA, the CDR3 is TGCAGCGTTGCCCGGGAACCCCTGACTAGCGAGGGGCCCACAGATACGCAGTATTTT.

The gene calls are TRBV12-3 or TRBV12-4 and TRBJ2-7; 7 bases are a match to TRBD2. The CDR3 loop spans 15 amino acids. Trimming took 7 bases from V and 5 from J; bases not matched to a gene: 14. The CDR3 DNA reads TGTGCCAGCAACCTAGACTGGGGGGGAAGGAACGAGCAGTACTTC. Protein product: CASNLDWGGRNEQYF.

V and J are TRBV4-1 and TRBJ1-4; 8 bases fit TRBD1. The germline V gene has CDR1 MGHRA and CDR2 YSYEKL. The CDR3 loop spans 14 amino acids. With V trimmed by 7 bases and J by 4 bases, 5 bases remained unmatched. In DNA form, the CDR3 reads TGCGCCAGCAACCATGGACAGGGTAATGAAAAACTGTTTTTT. It codes for CASNHGQGNEKLFF.

Concerning this clonotype: This sequence may be a read error, since a much larger clone differs from it by one base. The chain uses TRBV29-1 and TRBJ1-1; TRBD1 agrees at 7 bases. Germline CDR1 reads SQVTM; CDR2 reads ANQGSEA. This CDR3 has 15 amino acids. This CDR3 is CSVERGQDRDTEASF. In DNA, the CDR3 is TGCAGCGTTGAAAGGGGGCAGGACAGAGACACTGAAGCTTCCTTT.

V usage is TRBV6-6 and J usage is TRBJ2-3; perhaps TRBD1 as D (5 bases). Germline V CDR1 and CDR2: MNHNY, SVGAGI (reference sequence). The CDR3 has 14 residues. CDR3 region: CFSIEDSNIDTQYF. The CDR3 region has the DNA TGTTTCAGCATCGAAGACAGTAACATAGATACGCAGTATTTT.

The chain carries TRBV21-1 and TRBJ2-1; the table assigns TRBD2, which was not confirmed against the DNA. TRBV21-1 is described as a pseudogene. This CDR3 contains 16 residues. The CDR3: CASTRRGGITYNEQFF. CDR3 coding DNA: TGTGCCAGCACCAGGCGGGGGGGTATCACCTACAATGAGCAGTTCTTC.

To note about this clonotype: The junction does not match germline at one end; this may be a read error. The V gene is TRBV7-9, the J gene TRBJ1-5; no definite D call. Germline values: CDR1 SEHNR, CDR2 FQNEAQ (reference sequence). The CDR3 covers 14 residues. This CDR3 reads CASSSVGVNQPRHF. CDR3 in DNA: TGTGCCAGCAGCTCAGTTGGGGTGAATCAGCCCCGGCATTTT.

This clonotype was seen just once. The junction departs from the called germline gene at one end, perhaps through a read error. J is TRBJ2-3 and V is TRBV11-2, with D possibly being TRBD1 (6 bases). This CDR3 is built from 15 residues. Germline V gene lookup returns CDR1 SGHAT and CDR2 FQNNGV. The CDR3 loop is CASILGPPGDHAQYF. For the CDR3, the DNA is TGTGCCAGCATCTTAGGACCCCCAGGGGACCATGCGCAATATTTT. The whole variable domain, filled in from reference TRBV11-2 and TRBJ2-3, reads EAGVAQSPRYKIIEKRQSVAFWCNPISGHATLYWYQQILGQGPKLLIQFQNNGVVDDSQLPKDRFSAERLKGVDSTLKIQPAKLEDSAVYLCASILGPPGDHAQYFGPGTRLTVL.

This clonotype was detected a few times. Just one base apart from a much larger clone, this may be a read error. The chain joins TRBV20-1 to TRBJ2-3; D is unresolved. V was cut by 8 bases and J by 5 bases, with 14 bases left in between. Germline V lookup: CDR1 DFQATT, CDR2 SNEGSKA (reference sequence). This CDR3 comprises 12 residues. The CDR3 coding sequence is TGCAGTACTATCCAAGGCAGAGATACGCAGTATTTT. This codes for CSTIQGRDTQYF.

Worth noting for this clonotype: No conserved phenylalanine or tryptophan is present at the end of the CDR3, so a read error is the likely explanation. The genes are TRBV11-1 and TRBJ2-5, with 9 bases matching TRBD1. This CDR3 comprises 14 residues. Germline loops: CDR1 SGHAT, CDR2 FQDESV (reference sequence). Germline trimming cut 9 bases from V and 4 bases from J; bases unmatched to any gene: 9. This chain's CDR3 is CASSPGQGVETQYL. CDR3 DNA: TGTGCCAGTAGTCCGGGACAGGGCGTAGAGACCCAGTACCTC.